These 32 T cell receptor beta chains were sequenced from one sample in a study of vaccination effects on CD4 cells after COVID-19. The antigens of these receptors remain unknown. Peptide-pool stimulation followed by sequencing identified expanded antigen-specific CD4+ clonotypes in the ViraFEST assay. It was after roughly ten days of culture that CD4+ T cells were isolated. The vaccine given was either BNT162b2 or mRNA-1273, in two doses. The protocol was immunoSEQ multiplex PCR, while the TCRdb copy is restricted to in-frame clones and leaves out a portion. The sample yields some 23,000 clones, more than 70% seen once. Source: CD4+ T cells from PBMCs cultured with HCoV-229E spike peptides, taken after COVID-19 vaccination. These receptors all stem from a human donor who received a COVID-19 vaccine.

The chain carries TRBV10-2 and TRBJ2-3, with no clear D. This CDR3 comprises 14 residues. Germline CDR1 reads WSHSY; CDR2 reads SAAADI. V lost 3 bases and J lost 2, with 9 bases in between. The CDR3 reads CASSESRNTDTQYF. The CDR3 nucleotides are TGCGCCAGCAGTGAATCTCGTAACACAGATACGCAGTATTTT.

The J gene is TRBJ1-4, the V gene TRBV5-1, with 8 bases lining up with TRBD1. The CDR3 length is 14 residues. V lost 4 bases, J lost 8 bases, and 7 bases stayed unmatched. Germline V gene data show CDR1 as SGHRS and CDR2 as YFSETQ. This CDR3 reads CASSTGQGGEKLFF. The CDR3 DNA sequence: TGCGCCAGCAGCACCGGACAGGGAGGGGAAAAACTGTTTTTT.

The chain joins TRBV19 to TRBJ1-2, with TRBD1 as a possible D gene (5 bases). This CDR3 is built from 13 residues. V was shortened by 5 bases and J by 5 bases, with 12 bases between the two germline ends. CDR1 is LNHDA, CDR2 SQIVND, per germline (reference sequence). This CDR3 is CASSYDRSYGYTF. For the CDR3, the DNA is TGTGCCAGTAGTTATGACAGAAGTTATGGCTACACCTTC.

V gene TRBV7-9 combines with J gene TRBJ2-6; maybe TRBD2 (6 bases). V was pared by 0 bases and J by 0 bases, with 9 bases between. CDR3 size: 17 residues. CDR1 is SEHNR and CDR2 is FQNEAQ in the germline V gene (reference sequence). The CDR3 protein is CASSLAGGISGANVLTF. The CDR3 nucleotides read TGTGCCAGCAGCTTAGCAGGCGGGATCTCTGGGGCCAACGTCCTGACTTTC.

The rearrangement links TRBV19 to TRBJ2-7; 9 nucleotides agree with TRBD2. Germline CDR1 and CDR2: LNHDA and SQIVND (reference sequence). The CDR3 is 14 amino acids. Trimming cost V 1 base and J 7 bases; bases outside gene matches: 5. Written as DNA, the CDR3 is TGTGCCAGTAGTATAGGCGGGAGGGCCAATGAGCAGTACTTC. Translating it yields CASSIGGRANEQYF.

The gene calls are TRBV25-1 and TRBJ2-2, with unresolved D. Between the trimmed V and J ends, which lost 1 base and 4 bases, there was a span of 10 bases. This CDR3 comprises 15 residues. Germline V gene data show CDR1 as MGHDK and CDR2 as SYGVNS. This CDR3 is CASSESRIGTGELFF. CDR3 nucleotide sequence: TGTGCCAGCAGTGAATCTAGGATAGGCACCGGGGAGCTGTTTTTT.

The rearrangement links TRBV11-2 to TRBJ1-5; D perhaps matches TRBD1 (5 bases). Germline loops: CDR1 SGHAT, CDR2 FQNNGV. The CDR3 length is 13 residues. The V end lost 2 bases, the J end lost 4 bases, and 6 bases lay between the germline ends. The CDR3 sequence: CASSLSGNQPQHF. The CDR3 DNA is TGTGCCAGCAGCTTATCAGGGAATCAGCCCCAGCATTTT.

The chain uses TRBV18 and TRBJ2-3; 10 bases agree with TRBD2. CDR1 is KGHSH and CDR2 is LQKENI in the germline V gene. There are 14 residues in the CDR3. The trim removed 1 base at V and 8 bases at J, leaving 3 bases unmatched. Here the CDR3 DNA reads TGTGCCAGCTCACCACAGCGGGAGGGTGGTACGCAGTATTTT. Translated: CASSPQREGGTQYF.

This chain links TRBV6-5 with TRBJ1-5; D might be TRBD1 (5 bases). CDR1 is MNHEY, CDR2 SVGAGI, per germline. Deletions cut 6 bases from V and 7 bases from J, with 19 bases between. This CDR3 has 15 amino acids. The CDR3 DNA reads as TGTGCCAGCAGGGCCTGGGAGGGGCCGGGGCAGCCCCAGCATTTT. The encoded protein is CASRAWEGPGQPQHF.

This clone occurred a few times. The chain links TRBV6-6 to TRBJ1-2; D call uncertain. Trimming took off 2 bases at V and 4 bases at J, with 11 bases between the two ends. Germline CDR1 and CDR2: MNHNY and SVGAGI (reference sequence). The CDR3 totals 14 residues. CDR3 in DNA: TGTGCCAGCAGTTACGGCAACGCAGTCTATGGCTACACCTTC. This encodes CASSYGNAVYGYTF.

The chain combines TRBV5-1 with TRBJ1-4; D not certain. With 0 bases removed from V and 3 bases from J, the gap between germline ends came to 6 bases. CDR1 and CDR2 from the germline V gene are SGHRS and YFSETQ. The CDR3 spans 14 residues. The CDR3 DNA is TGCGCCAGCAGCTTGGATACTTCTAATGAAAAACTGTTTTTT. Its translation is CASSLDTSNEKLFF. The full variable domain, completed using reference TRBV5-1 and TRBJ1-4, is KAGVTQTPRYLIKTRGQQVTLSCSPISGHRSVSWYQQTPGQGLQFLFEYFSETQRNKGNFPGRFSGRQFSNSRSEMNVSTLELGDSALYLCASSLDTSNEKLFFGSGTQLSVL.

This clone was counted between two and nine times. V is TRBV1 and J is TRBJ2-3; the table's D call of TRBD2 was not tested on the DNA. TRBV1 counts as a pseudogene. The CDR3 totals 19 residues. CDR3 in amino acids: CTSSQGVSGLAVRTDTQYF. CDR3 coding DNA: TGCACCAGCAGCCAAGGGGTCTCGGGACTGGCGGTCAGAACAGATACGCAGTATTTT.

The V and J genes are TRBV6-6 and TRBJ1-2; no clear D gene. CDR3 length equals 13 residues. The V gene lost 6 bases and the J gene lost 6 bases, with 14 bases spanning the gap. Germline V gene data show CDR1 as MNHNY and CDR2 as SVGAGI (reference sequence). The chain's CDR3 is CASSLDGRNGYTF. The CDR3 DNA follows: TGTGCCAGCAGCCTGGACGGGCGGAATGGCTACACCTTC.

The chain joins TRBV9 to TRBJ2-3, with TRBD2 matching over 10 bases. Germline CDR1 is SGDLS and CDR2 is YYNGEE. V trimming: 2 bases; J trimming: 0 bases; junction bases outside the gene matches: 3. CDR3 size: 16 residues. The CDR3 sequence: CASSVGTSESTDTQYF. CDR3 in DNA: TGTGCCAGCAGCGTGGGGACTAGCGAGAGCACAGATACGCAGTATTTT.

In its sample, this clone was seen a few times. CDR3 DNA sequence: TGCGCCAGCAGCCCTTACTATGGACGGACCCTTCGGGGCTACACCTTC. Translated, it gives CASSPYYGRTLRGYTF. The chain recombines TRBV4-1 with TRBJ1-2; D unclear. The CDR3 totals 16 residues. Trimming shortened V by 4 bases and J by 8 bases, and 23 bases separated the two germline ends. In germline, CDR1 is MGHRA, CDR2 YSYEKL.

DNA of the CDR3: TGTGCCAGCAGCCAGTACCCGGGACTAGCGGGTAACGGGGAGCTGTTTTTT. Amino acids: CASSQYPGLAGNGELFF. The gene calls are TRBV3-1 (or the pseudogene TRBV3-2) and TRBJ2-2, with TRBD2 matching 12 bases. V lost 3 bases, J lost 7 bases, and 9 bases stayed unmatched. The CDR3 has 17 amino acids. Germline CDR1 reads LGHDT; CDR2 reads YNNKEL (reference sequence).

CDR3: CASSQVGGRNEQFF. The CDR3 DNA reads as TGTGCCAGCAGCCAAGTCGGGGGCCGGAATGAGCAGTTCTTC. This chain joins TRBV3-1 (or the pseudogene TRBV3-2) and TRBJ2-1; D is perhaps TRBD1 or TRBD2 (6 bases each). The CDR3 is 14 amino acids. Trimming stripped 1 base from V and 7 bases from J, with 11 bases between. Germline CDR1 and CDR2: LGHDT and YNNKEL (reference sequence).

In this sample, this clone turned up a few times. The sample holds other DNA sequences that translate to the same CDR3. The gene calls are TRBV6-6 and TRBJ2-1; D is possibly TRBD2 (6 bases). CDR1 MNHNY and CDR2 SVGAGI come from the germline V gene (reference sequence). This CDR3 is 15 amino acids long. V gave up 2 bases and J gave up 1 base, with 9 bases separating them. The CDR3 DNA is TGTGCCAGCAGTTACGAGGCGGGGTCCTACAATGAGCAGTTCTTC. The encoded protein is CASSYEAGSYNEQFF.

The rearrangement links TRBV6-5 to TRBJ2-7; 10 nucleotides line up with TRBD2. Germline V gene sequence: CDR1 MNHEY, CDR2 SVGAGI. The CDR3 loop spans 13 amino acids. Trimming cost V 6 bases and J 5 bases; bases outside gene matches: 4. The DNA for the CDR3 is TGTGCCAGCAGGCTAGCGGGGGCGAACGAGCAGTACTTC. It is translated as CASRLAGANEQYF.

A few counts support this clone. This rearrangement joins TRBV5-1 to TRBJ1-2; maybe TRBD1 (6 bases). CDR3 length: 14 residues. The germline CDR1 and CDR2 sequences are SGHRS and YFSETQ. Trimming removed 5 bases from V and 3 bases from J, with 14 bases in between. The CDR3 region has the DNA TGCGCCAGCAGGCCTGAGGGGGGGGACTATGGCTACACCTTC. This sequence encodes CASRPEGGDYGYTF.

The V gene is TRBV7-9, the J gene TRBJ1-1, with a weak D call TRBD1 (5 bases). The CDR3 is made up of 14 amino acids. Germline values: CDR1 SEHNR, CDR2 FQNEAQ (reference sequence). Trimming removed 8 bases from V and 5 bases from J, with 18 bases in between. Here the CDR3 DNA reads TGTGCCAGCGGGTCAGAATTGGGGCTAACTGAAGCTTTCTTT. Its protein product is CASGSELGLTEAFF.

The CDR3, as DNA: TGTGCCAGCAGTCCAACCATGTACCAAGAGACCCAGTACTTC. Translating it yields CASSPTMYQETQYF. The rearrangement uses TRBV7-8 and TRBJ2-5; no definite D call. The V end lost 6 bases, the J end lost 0 bases, and 11 bases lay between the germline ends. Per germline, CDR1 SGHVS and CDR2 FQNEAQ. This CDR3 comprises 14 residues.

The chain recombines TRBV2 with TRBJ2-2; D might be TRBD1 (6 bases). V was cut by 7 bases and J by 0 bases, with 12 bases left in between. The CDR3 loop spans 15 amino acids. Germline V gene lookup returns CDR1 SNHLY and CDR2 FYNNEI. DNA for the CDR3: TGTGCCAGCAACTTACAGGGTGCGAACACCGGGGAGCTGTTTTTT. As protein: CASNLQGANTGELFF.

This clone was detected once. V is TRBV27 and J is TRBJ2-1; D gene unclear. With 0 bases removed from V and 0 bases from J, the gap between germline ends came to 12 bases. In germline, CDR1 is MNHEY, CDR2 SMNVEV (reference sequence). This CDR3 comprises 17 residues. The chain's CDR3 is CASSLSSTASSYNEQFF. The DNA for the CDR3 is TGTGCCAGCAGTTTATCCTCAACAGCCAGCTCCTACAATGAGCAGTTCTTC.

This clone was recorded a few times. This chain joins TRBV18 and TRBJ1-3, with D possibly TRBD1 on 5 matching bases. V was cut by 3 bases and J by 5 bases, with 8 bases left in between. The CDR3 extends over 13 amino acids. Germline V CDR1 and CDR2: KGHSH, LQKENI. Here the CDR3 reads CASSPGTRNTIYF. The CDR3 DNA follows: TGTGCCAGCTCACCCGGGACGCGAAACACCATATATTTT.

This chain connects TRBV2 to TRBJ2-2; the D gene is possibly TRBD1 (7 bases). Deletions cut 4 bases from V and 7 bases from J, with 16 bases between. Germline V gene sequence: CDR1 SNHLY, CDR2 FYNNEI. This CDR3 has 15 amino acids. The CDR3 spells CASSGLEGASGELFF. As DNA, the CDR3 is TGTGCCAGCAGTGGTTTGGAGGGGGCCAGCGGGGAGCTGTTTTTT.

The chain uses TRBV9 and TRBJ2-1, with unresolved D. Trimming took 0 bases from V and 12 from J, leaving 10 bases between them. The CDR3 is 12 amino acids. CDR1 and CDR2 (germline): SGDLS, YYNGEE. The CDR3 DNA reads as TGTGCCAGCAGCGTAGGGCTCATGGGGCAGTTCTTC. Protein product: CASSVGLMGQFF.

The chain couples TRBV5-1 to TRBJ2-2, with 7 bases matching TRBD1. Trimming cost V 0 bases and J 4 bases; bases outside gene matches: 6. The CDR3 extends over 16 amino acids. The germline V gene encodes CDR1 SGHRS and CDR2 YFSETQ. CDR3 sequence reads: CASSLAPGQSTGELFF. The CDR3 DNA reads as TGCGCCAGCAGCTTGGCCCCGGGACAGAGCACCGGGGAGCTGTTTTTT.

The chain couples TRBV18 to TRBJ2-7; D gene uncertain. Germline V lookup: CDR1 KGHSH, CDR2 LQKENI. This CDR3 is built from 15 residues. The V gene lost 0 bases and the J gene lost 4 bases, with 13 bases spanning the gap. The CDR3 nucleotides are TGTGCCAGCTCACCACCGGGCCAGCTACATTACGAGCAGTACTTC. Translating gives CASSPPGQLHYEQYF.

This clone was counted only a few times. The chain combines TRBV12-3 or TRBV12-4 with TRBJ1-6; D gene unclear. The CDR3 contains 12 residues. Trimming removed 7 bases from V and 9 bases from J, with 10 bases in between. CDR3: CASTDWGSPLHF. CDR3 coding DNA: TGTGCCAGCACCGACTGGGGTTCACCCCTCCACTTT.

This CDR3 is CASSLVGRGSGANVLTF. CDR3 bases: TGTGCCAGCAGCTTGGTTGGCAGGGGCTCTGGGGCCAACGTCCTGACTTTC. The chain combines TRBV5-8 with TRBJ2-6, with D maybe TRBD1 (6 bases). The V gene lost 0 bases and the J gene lost 0 bases, with 10 bases spanning the gap. CDR3 length equals 17 residues. The germline V gene has CDR1 SGHTS and CDR2 YDEGEE.

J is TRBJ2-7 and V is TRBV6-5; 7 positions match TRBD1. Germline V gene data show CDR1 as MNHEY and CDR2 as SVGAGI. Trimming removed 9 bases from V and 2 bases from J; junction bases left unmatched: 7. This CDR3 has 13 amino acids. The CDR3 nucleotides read TGTGCCAGTGGACAGGACCCTACCTACGAGCAGTACTTC. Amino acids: CASGQDPTYEQYF.